A selection of T cell receptor beta chains follows, all from one sample in a study of blood T cell repertoires in COVID-19. The data were produced by immunoSEQ multiplex PCR, yet TCRdb's version contains in-frame clones alone and is incomplete. The table has some 97,000 clones, approximately 91% seen once. The sample was peripheral blood. The source is a man in his fifties or sixties with acute or convalescent COVID-19. Each CDR3 is given with its conserved first and last residue.

v_gene	j_gene	CDR3aa
TRBV28	TRBJ1-1	CASSSPGQRMNTEAFF
TRBV5-4	TRBJ1-1	CASSLELWNTEAFF
TRBV1	TRBJ2-7	CTSSQTTPRFQYF
TRBV27	TRBJ1-4	CASSPGVRNEKLFF
TRBV5-1	TRBJ1-3	CASSLGQVSSGNTIYF
TRBV5-1	TRBJ2-2	CASSLAGSGDTGELFF
TRBV5-1	TRBJ2-1	CASSLVGGRIDEQFF
TRBV2	TRBJ2-7	CASSGTLSYEQYF
TRBV21-1	TRBJ2-1	CASNKEEGGHNEQFF
TRBV3-1/TRBV3-2	TRBJ2-1	CASSPGQGLREQFF
TRBV11-2	TRBJ2-3	CASSLDVAGLSTDTQYF
TRBV5-1	TRBJ1-2	CASSSEGSYGYTF
TRBV28	TRBJ2-5	CASSPKQETQYF
TRBV11-2	TRBJ2-3	CASSLRRLSTDTQYF
TRBV19	TRBJ2-1	CASSQWGGLGLIF
TRBV5-1	TRBJ2-7	CASSLDGRADYEQYF
TRBV7-2	TRBJ1-1	CASSLVSGQGTEAFF
TRBV9	TRBJ2-1	CASSVGLAGVKNEQFF
TRBV9	TRBJ2-3	CASSGPGGVTDTQYF
TRBV19	TRBJ2-2	CASSIGQNTGELFF
TRBV27	TRBJ2-1	CASSPLTGTSGRAAGHNEQFF
TRBV12-5	TRBJ2-1	CASARDSTSFEQFF
TRBV7-8	TRBJ2-7	CASRIAGVGSYEQYF
TRBV6-5	TRBJ1-1	CASSSMGGALNTEAFF
TRBV12-3/TRBV12-4	TRBJ2-4	CASSATGKNIQYF
TRBV28	TRBJ1-2	CASSTAGTGVGYGYTF
TRBV11-3	TRBJ2-1	CASSLAGTSLGEQFF
TRBV28	TRBJ1-4	CASSSPTTNEKLFF
TRBV29-1	TRBJ2-3	CSVLGTSGGGGTDTQYF
TRBV7-8	TRBJ1-4	CASSLMTASNEKLFF
TRBV19	TRBJ1-1	CATRLTGGSDTEAFF
TRBV7-2	TRBJ1-2	CASSSAGGLNYGYTF
TRBV7-2	TRBJ2-1	CASSLGLGQDEQFF
TRBV30	TRBJ2-2	CACRDRALNTGELFF
TRBV2	TRBJ2-4	CASSDRAGVQNIQYF
TRBV28	TRBJ1-2	CASSSGAYGYTF
TRBV28	TRBJ2-5	CASSLNREETQYF
TRBV7-9	TRBJ1-1	CASSKGQSWEIEAFF
TRBV5-1	TRBJ1-4	CASSLRGEKLFF
TRBV19	TRBJ2-5	CASSPSGRASETQYF
TRBV3-1/TRBV3-2	TRBJ2-3	CASSPGLDLVTDTQYF
TRBV10-3	TRBJ1-6	CASQQGANSPLHF
TRBV6-4	TRBJ1-2	CASSDSGQKNYGYTF
TRBV10-1	TRBJ1-5	CASSENRGNQPQHF
TRBV10-3	TRBJ1-3	CAIKDRGSGNTIYF
TRBV7-9	TRBJ2-2	CASSLTRLAGERTGELFF
TRBV9	TRBJ2-1	CASSVELAANEQFF
TRBV5-1	TRBJ1-1	CASSGMMMNTEAFF
TRBV21-1	TRBJ2-5	CASSSMTSGRIETQYF
TRBV30	TRBJ2-7	CAWKAGGPYEQYF
TRBV27	TRBJ2-7	CASSITGWSDEQYF
TRBV6-5	TRBJ1-1	CASSYTGGSTEAFF
TRBV27	TRBJ1-1	CASSPGSGRLPGFF
TRBV6-1	TRBJ2-3	CASSARPGLSTDTQYF
TRBV28	TRBJ2-1	CASSASGRGYNEQFF
TRBV11-3	TRBJ1-6	CASSSGQRWGSPLHF
TRBV7-3	TRBJ2-6	CASSLDNSGANVLTF
TRBV25-1	TRBJ1-2	CASSAGTGRVKGYTF
TRBV7-9	TRBJ2-2	CASSSQGAYTAGLFF
TRBV2	TRBJ1-1	CASTLAGTVNTEAFF